The next 30 T cell receptor beta chains were all read from a single sample in a study of response to subunit inactivated influenza vaccine. TCRdb called the RT-PCR reads again in MiXCR, with one record for every CDR3 protein. The sample shows roughly 650,000 distinct CDR3 sequences, roughly 15% of them seen only once. The sequences come from PBMCs from blood, collected 14 to 15 days before vaccination. The receptors were gathered from a middle-aged man who received an inactivated influenza vaccine.

In this sample, this clonotype turned up a few times. The rearrangement uses TRBV14 and TRBJ2-1; D gene uncertain. CDR1 is SGHDN and CDR2 is FVKESK in the germline V gene. The CDR3 is 14 amino acids. Trimming took off 6 bases at V and 0 bases at J, with 9 bases between the two ends. CDR3 nucleotide sequence: TGTGCCAGCAGTCCCTTGGTCTCCTACAATGAGCAGTTCTTC. Translation gives CASSPLVSYNEQFF.

CDR3 nucleotide sequence: TGCGCCAGCAGCGTTAGACCTGCAACTAATGAAAAACTGTTTTTT. This gives the protein CASSVRPATNEKLFF. This chain uses TRBV5-1 with TRBJ1-4, with D unclear. The germline V gene has CDR1 SGHRS and CDR2 YFSETQ. This CDR3 spans 15 amino acids. The V end was cut by 4 bases, the J end by 0 bases, with 10 bases between.

V usage is TRBV3-1 and J usage is TRBJ2-7, with a tentative D call TRBD1 (6 bases). The length of the CDR3 is 16 residues. Germline V lookup: CDR1 LGHDT, CDR2 YNNKEL (reference sequence). Trimming left V 0 bases short and J 3 bases short, with 15 bases between. DNA of the CDR3: TGTGCCAGCAGCCAAGAGGACAGACCCTCATTCTACGAGCAGTACTTC. It translates to CASSQEDRPSFYEQYF.

J is TRBJ1-3 and V is TRBV29-1; 7 bases are a match to TRBD1. Trimming removed 5 bases from V and 2 bases from J; junction bases left unmatched: 9. The CDR3 sequence is 15 residues long. The germline gives CDR1 SQVTM, CDR2 ANQGSEA. CDR3: CSVPPGTDAGNTIYF. The CDR3 DNA is TGCAGCGTTCCCCCCGGGACAGATGCTGGAAACACCATATATTTT.

This clonotype was found a few times. The V call is TRBV29-1, the J call TRBJ2-1, with D perhaps TRBD2 (6 bases). The germline gives CDR1 SQVTM, CDR2 ANQGSEA. V gave up 4 bases and J gave up 12 bases, with 13 bases separating them. This CDR3 is 11 amino acids long. In DNA, the CDR3 is TGCAGCGTTGCTTGGGGGGTCGTGCAGTTCTTC. This gives the protein CSVAWGVVQFF.

V and J are TRBV29-1 and TRBJ2-5, with D tentatively TRBD1 (5 bases). The CDR3 totals 13 residues. The ends were cut back, 4 bases at V and 9 bases at J, with 18 bases in the middle. CDR1 is SQVTM and CDR2 is ANQGSEA in the germline V gene. CDR3 sequence: CSVGPGLSSAQYF. The CDR3 bases are TGCAGCGTTGGACCAGGGTTGAGTTCGGCCCAGTACTTC.

The chain couples TRBV2 to TRBJ2-7; TRBD1 agrees at 7 bases. J was trimmed by 0 bases and V by 7 bases; bases with no gene match: 6. This CDR3 is 14 amino acids long. Germline V gives CDR1 SNHLY, CDR2 FYNNEI. CDR3 residues: CASTGQEISYEQYF. CDR3 coding DNA: TGTGCCAGCACCGGACAGGAGATCTCCTACGAGCAGTACTTC.

This chain joins TRBV20-1 and TRBJ1-6, with D unclear. The ends were cut back, 3 bases at V and 0 bases at J, with 9 bases in the middle. The length of the CDR3 is 15 residues. Per germline, CDR1 DFQATT and CDR2 SNEGSKA (reference sequence). CDR3 in DNA: TGCAGTGCTAGGCGAGTGAGCTCCTATAATTCACCCCTCCACTTT. Protein: CSARRVSSYNSPLHF.

This chain joins TRBV2 and TRBJ2-7, with TRBD1 identical over 9 bases. The junction had 6 bases not matched to a gene; V was cut back by 4 bases and J by 5 bases. The CDR3 extends over 14 amino acids. Germline CDR1 is SNHLY and CDR2 is FYNNEI. The CDR3 region has the DNA TGTGCCAGCAGTGTGGACAGGGGAGGAAACGAGCAGTACTTC. Protein: CASSVDRGGNEQYF.

This clonotype has more than one count but fewer than ten. This chain joins TRBV4-3 and TRBJ2-3; D may be TRBD1 or TRBD2 (7 bases each). This CDR3 is 16 amino acids long. Germline values: CDR1 LGHNA, CDR2 YSLEER. V was trimmed by 6 bases and J by 0 bases, leaving 16 bases between them. CDR3 nucleotides: TGCGCCAGCAGGAAGGGGGCTAGCGGCAGCACAGATACGCAGTATTTT. It yields the protein CASRKGASGSTDTQYF.

The rearrangement uses TRBV12-3 or TRBV12-4 and TRBJ1-1; the match to TRBD1 covers 7 bases. The CDR3 extends over 15 amino acids. Trimming took 4 bases from V and 4 from J; bases not matched to a gene: 9. Here the CDR3 DNA reads TGTGCCAGCAGTTCGCCCCGACAGGGTTCCACTGAAGCTTTCTTT. Amino acids: CASSSPRQGSTEAFF.

The table lists this clonotype with a few counts. The chain joins TRBV4-3 to TRBJ2-2, with 12 nucleotides matching TRBD2. CDR3 size: 17 residues. Germline V gene sequence: CDR1 LGHNA, CDR2 YSLEER. V shed 1 base, J shed 5 bases, and the junction held 5 bases outside the gene matches. The CDR3 loop reads CASSQGASGGATGELFF. The DNA of the CDR3 is TGCGCCAGCAGCCAAGGAGCTAGCGGGGGGGCTACCGGGGAGCTGTTTTTT.

This clonotype was counted many times. The chain recombines TRBV24-1 with TRBJ2-7; 7 bases match TRBD1. The length of the CDR3 is 15 residues. V shed 3 bases, J shed 5 bases, and the junction held 9 bases outside the gene matches. CDR1 is KGHDR and CDR2 is SFDVKD in the germline V gene. As DNA, the CDR3 is TGTGCCACCAGTGATCCCCGAAGACAGGGAGACGAGCAGTACTTC. It codes for CATSDPRRQGDEQYF.

This clonotype was observed many times. The rearrangement joins TRBV5-6 to TRBJ2-7; D is ambiguous. Germline CDR1 reads SGHDT; CDR2 reads YYEEEE. Trimming shortened V by 0 bases and J by 1 base, and 5 bases separated the two germline ends. This CDR3 comprises 13 residues. The CDR3 loop is CASSLVDSYEQYF. CDR3 nucleotide sequence: TGTGCCAGCAGCTTGGTGGATTCCTACGAGCAGTACTTC.

This clonotype was recorded at least ten times. The chain uses TRBV2 and TRBJ2-5; D assignment may be TRBD1 or TRBD2 (5 bases each). Germline CDR1 and CDR2: SNHLY and FYNNEI. Trimming stripped 7 bases from V and 5 bases from J, with 14 bases between. The CDR3 covers 13 residues. CDR3 DNA: TGTGCCAGCAATACGGGGCCGGTGGAGACCCAGTACTTC. It specifies CASNTGPVETQYF.

This clonotype was seen at least ten times. The chain is built from TRBV7-3 and TRBJ1-1, with D possibly matching TRBD1 (6 bases). The CDR3 consists of 14 residues. Germline V gene data show CDR1 as SGHTA and CDR2 as FQGTGA. V lost 5 bases, J lost 6 bases, and 16 bases lay in between. The CDR3 loop reads CASSEGQIGSEAFF. DNA for the CDR3: TGTGCCAGCAGCGAAGGACAGATCGGCTCTGAAGCTTTCTTT.

The rearrangement links TRBV19 to TRBJ2-1; weak D call: TRBD2 (5 bases). Germline values: CDR1 LNHDA, CDR2 SQIVND (reference sequence). The CDR3 is 16 amino acids. Trimming cost V 0 bases and J 5 bases, with 14 bases left between them. The CDR3 spells CASSIEASSSHNEQFF. As DNA, the CDR3 is TGTGCCAGTAGTATAGAGGCTAGCAGTTCTCACAATGAGCAGTTCTTC.

The chain joins TRBV3-1 to TRBJ2-7, with D perhaps TRBD2 (6 bases). CDR3 length equals 15 residues. V lost 0 bases and J 4 bases, leaving 13 bases between the germline ends. Germline loops: CDR1 LGHDT, CDR2 YNNKEL (reference sequence). CDR3 residues: CASSQDLAAGYEQYF. DNA of the CDR3: TGTGCCAGCAGCCAAGATTTGGCCGCGGGGTACGAGCAGTACTTC.

This sequence joins TRBV7-2 and TRBJ2-7; 11 bases line up with TRBD2. This CDR3 is 15 amino acids long. V gave up 1 base and J gave up 6 bases; unmatched junction bases: 5. Per germline, CDR1 SGHTA and CDR2 FQGNSA. CDR3 residues: CASSLVLAGEFEQYF. The CDR3 region has the DNA TGTGCCAGCAGCTTAGTACTAGCGGGAGAGTTCGAGCAGTACTTC.

CDR3 in amino acids: CASSVGQRVDEQFF. For the CDR3, the DNA is TGTGCCAGCAGCGTAGGCCAAAGAGTCGATGAGCAGTTCTTC. The chain recombines TRBV9 with TRBJ2-1; D remains ambiguous. V lost 0 bases, J lost 8 bases, and 12 bases lay in between. Germline loops: CDR1 SGDLS, CDR2 YYNGEE. The CDR3 consists of 14 residues.

This clonotype was seen many times. V is TRBV12-3 or TRBV12-4 and J is TRBJ2-3; tentatively, D is TRBD2 (5 bases). The germline V and J ends were trimmed by 6 bases and 7 bases, with 8 bases remaining between them. This CDR3 is built from 11 residues. The CDR3 DNA reads as TGTGCCAGCAGCCTCGGGAATACGCAGTATTTT. It yields the protein CASSLGNTQYF.

This clonotype has a handful of counts. The V call is TRBV20-1, the J call TRBJ2-3; the match to TRBD1 covers 10 bases. Germline CDR1 reads DFQATT; CDR2 reads SNEGSKA (reference sequence). The junction had 4 bases not matched to a gene; V was cut back by 7 bases and J by 3 bases. This CDR3 region has 13 residues. This CDR3 reads CSVRTGGTDTQYF. The CDR3 nucleotides read TGCAGTGTCCGGACAGGGGGGACAGATACGCAGTATTTT.

The V gene is TRBV6-2 or TRBV6-3, the J gene TRBJ2-5, with D possibly TRBD1 on 5 matching bases. The CDR3 extends over 15 amino acids. Trimming removed 2 bases from V and 6 bases from J, with 16 bases in between. Per germline, CDR1 MNHEY and CDR2 SVGEGT. CDR3 DNA: TGTGCCAGCAGTTACAGTGGGGCGGTCCGAAAGACCCAGTACTTC. As protein: CASSYSGAVRKTQYF.

The gene calls are TRBV20-1 and TRBJ2-3, with 10 positions matching TRBD2. With 5 bases clipped from V and 0 bases from J, the junction kept 8 bases outside the gene matches. Germline V gene lookup returns CDR1 DFQATT and CDR2 SNEGSKA (reference sequence). The length of the CDR3 is 16 residues. As DNA, the CDR3 is TGCAGTGCTCACCAGACGACTAGCGGGAGCACAGATACGCAGTATTTT. It specifies CSAHQTTSGSTDTQYF.

In this sample, this clonotype turned up a few times. The rearrangement joins TRBV2 to TRBJ2-3; TRBD1 might be the D (5 bases). CDR3 length: 15 residues. Deletions cut 0 bases from V and 6 bases from J, with 13 bases between. The germline V gene has CDR1 SNHLY and CDR2 FYNNEI. The CDR3 loop reads CASSEALRAGDTQYF. The CDR3 coding sequence is TGTGCCAGCAGTGAAGCGCTTAGGGCAGGGGATACGCAGTATTTT.

The gene calls are TRBV12-3 or TRBV12-4 and TRBJ2-1; D unclear. The CDR3 has 14 residues. Trimming pared 7 bases from V and 2 bases from J, leaving 12 bases between. The CDR3 is CASTFMTPYNEQFF. The CDR3 DNA reads TGTGCCAGCACGTTTATGACTCCCTACAATGAGCAGTTCTTC.

In its sample, this clonotype was seen a few times. This rearrangement joins TRBV20-1 to TRBJ2-3, with D uncertain. The V gene lost 3 bases and the J gene lost 0 bases, with 7 bases spanning the gap. CDR1 and CDR2 (germline): DFQATT, SNEGSKA (reference sequence). The CDR3 has 13 residues. CDR3 residues: CSASFISTDTQYF. In DNA form, the CDR3 reads TGCAGTGCTAGTTTTATTAGCACAGATACGCAGTATTTT.

V gene TRBV20-1 combines with J gene TRBJ2-4; a weak D match, TRBD1 (6 bases). CDR3 length: 15 residues. With 4 bases removed from V and 0 bases from J, the gap between germline ends came to 13 bases. The germline gives CDR1 DFQATT, CDR2 SNEGSKA (reference sequence). The CDR3 region has the DNA TGCAGTGCTACCACAGGGACCCTAGCCAAAAACATTCAGTACTTC. Amino acids: CSATTGTLAKNIQYF.

This chain connects TRBV7-2 to TRBJ1-2; TRBD1 matches 10 bases. J lost 5 bases, V lost 7 bases, and 4 bases had no gene match. The CDR3 is 13 amino acids. CDR1 is SGHTA, CDR2 FQGNSA, per germline. The CDR3 DNA sequence: TGTGCCAGCACCCGGGACAGGGGATATGGCTACACCTTC. It is translated as CASTRDRGYGYTF.

CDR3 region: CASSLVRPMNTEAFF. CDR3 nucleotide sequence: TGTGCCAGCAGCTTAGTCAGACCCATGAACACTGAAGCTTTCTTT. This sequence joins TRBV7-2 and TRBJ1-1; D uncertain. Germline-derived CDR1 and CDR2 are SGHTA and FQGNSA. This CDR3 comprises 15 residues. Trimming pared 1 base from V and 0 bases from J, leaving 9 bases between.